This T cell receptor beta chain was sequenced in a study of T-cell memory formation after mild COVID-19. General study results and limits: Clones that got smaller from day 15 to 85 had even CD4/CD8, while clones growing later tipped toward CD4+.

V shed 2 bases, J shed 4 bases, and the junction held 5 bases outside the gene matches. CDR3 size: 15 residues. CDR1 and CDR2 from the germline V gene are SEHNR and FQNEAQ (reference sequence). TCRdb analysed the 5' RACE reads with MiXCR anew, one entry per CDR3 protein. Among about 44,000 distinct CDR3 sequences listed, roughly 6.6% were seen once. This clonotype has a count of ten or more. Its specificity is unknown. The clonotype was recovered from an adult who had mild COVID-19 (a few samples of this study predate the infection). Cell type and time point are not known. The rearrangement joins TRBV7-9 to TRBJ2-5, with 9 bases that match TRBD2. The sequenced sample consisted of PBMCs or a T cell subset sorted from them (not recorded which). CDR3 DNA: TGTGCCAGCAGCTTAAAGGAACTAGCGGGAGAGACCCAGTACTTC. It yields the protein CASSLKELAGETQYF.